This T cell receptor (beta chain) is drawn from a study of shared clonotypes between healthy human individuals. Whole-study context: Each donor had three CD4 naive, three CD4 memory, two CD8 naive and one CD8 memory plate.

Trimming cost V 6 bases and J 2 bases, with 20 bases left between them. The CDR3 contains 16 residues. Per germline, CDR1 MDHEN and CDR2 SYDVKM. The data were produced by immunoSEQ multiplex PCR, yet TCRdb's version contains in-frame clones alone and is incomplete. The profile covers 2,500,000 or so clones, with around 90% appearing a single time and 0.13% to 0.15% taken by the ten largest. Findings and caveats of the study: Sequencing depth was predicted to influence how clonotypes are shared among donors. The genetic and exposure-history diversity represented was limited by few donors.

To note about this clone: Its cognate antigen is unknown.

CD45RA+ naive and CD45RA-negative memory subsets were separated from CD4+ cells. The V call is TRBV28, the J call TRBJ2-7; D is possibly TRBD1 (6 bases). Sequenced material: naive CD4+ T cells sorted from blood. Documented subset: CD45RA+ positively selected. The origin of this receptor is a man aged 18 to 29 in good health. This chain's CDR3 is CASRTNRAEGAYEQYF. DNA for the CDR3: TGTGCCAGCAGAACGAACAGGGCCGAGGGTGCCTACGAGCAGTACTTC.